These 30 T cell receptor beta chains share one sample of origin, sequenced in a study of T cells in Graves' hyperthyroidism and ophthalmopathy (dated by TCRdb to between 2017 and 2020). The library was prepared using multiplex PCR. The instrument was an Illumina HiSeq 2000. TCR beta CDR3 regions were amplified from RNA transcripts. A first-round RT-PCR of the TCR CDR3 used the HTBI primer set with the Qiagen OneStep RT-PCR kit. TCRdb applied fastp at Q25 and MiXCR to the public reads, then kept only in-frame beta chains. Each CDR3 protein gets just one entry, which takes the most common genes and DNA from the rows behind it. The sample profile shows roughly 560,000 distinct CDR3 sequences; over 12% of them were found once. Roughly 4.5% of the sample is taken by the ten largest. The material sequenced was blood. These receptor sequences come from a woman aged 40 to 50 with Graves' ophthalmopathy.

This clonotype came up many times. The chain joins TRBV20-1 to TRBJ1-2; 8 bases line up with TRBD1. Looked up from germline, CDR1 is DFQATT and CDR2 is SNEGSKA (reference sequence). Germline trimming cut 5 bases from V and 2 bases from J; bases unmatched to any gene: 7. The CDR3 is 14 amino acids. The CDR3 region is CSAGGTGLNYGYTF. For the CDR3, the DNA is TGCAGTGCTGGAGGGACAGGCCTGAACTATGGCTACACCTTC.

This clonotype was seen ten or more times. J is TRBJ2-2 and V is TRBV24-1; D possibly corresponds to TRBD1 (6 bases). The length of the CDR3 is 16 residues. Germline assignment: CDR1 KGHDR and CDR2 SFDVKD. Trimming stripped 0 bases from V and 1 base from J, with 8 bases between. The CDR3 DNA sequence: TGTGCCACCAGTGATTTGTCACAGGGGAACACCGGGGAGCTGTTTTTT. It specifies CATSDLSQGNTGELFF.

This clonotype was counted many times. V gene TRBV5-1 combines with J gene TRBJ2-7; D possibly corresponds to TRBD2 (5 bases). Germline CDR1 reads SGHRS; CDR2 reads YFSETQ. The germline V and J ends were trimmed by 2 bases and 7 bases, with 13 bases remaining between them. CDR3 length equals 13 residues. The CDR3 reads CASSFSGLGEQYF. In DNA, the CDR3 is TGCGCCAGCAGCTTTTCGGGGTTGGGGGAGCAGTACTTC.

This clonotype showed up many times. The J gene is TRBJ2-7, the V gene TRBV12-3 or TRBV12-4; 10 bases match TRBD2. Trimming took 6 bases from V and 3 from J; bases not matched to a gene: 5. The CDR3 length is 14 residues. The CDR3 region has the DNA TGTGCCAGCAGGGCCGGGACTAGCGACTACGAGCAGTACTTC. Residues: CASRAGTSDYEQYF.

In the case of this clonotype: A much larger clone differs by one base, so this may be a read error. This chain connects TRBV5-1 to TRBJ2-1; 7 nucleotides align to TRBD1. The CDR3 spans 12 residues. In germline, CDR1 is SGHRS, CDR2 YFSETQ. The CDR3: CASSLQGNDQFF. The DNA for the CDR3 is TGCGCCAGCAGCTTACAGGGGAATGATCAGTTCTTC.

At least ten counts were recorded for this clonotype. The J gene is TRBJ2-2, the V gene TRBV20-1; TRBD2 agrees at 9 bases. CDR1 is DFQATT and CDR2 is SNEGSKA in the germline V gene (reference sequence). J lost 1 base, V lost 4 bases, and 10 bases had no gene match. This CDR3 region has 17 residues. CDR3 in DNA: TGCAGTGCTACCCCCGGTCGAGCGGGAGGGAACACCGGGGAGCTGTTTTTT. Amino acids: CSATPGRAGGNTGELFF.

This clonotype was detected ten times or more. V and J are TRBV15 and TRBJ1-2, with D unclear. Trimming cost V 0 bases and J 4 bases, with 9 bases left between them. The CDR3 runs 14 residues. The germline V gene has CDR1 LNHNV and CDR2 YYDKDF (reference sequence). The CDR3 is CATSRDLRPYGYTF. The CDR3 bases are TGTGCCACCAGCAGAGATCTCAGGCCCTATGGCTACACCTTC.

The sample holds many counts of this clonotype. The chain uses TRBV6-5 and TRBJ1-2; D remains ambiguous. Germline CDR1 reads MNHEY; CDR2 reads SVGAGI. This CDR3 region has 17 residues. The germline V and J ends were trimmed by 0 bases and 8 bases, with 22 bases remaining between them. The CDR3 reads CASSYSWAGSQRMGYTF. The CDR3 DNA reads TGTGCCAGCAGTTACTCTTGGGCAGGATCTCAAAGGATGGGCTACACCTTC.

This clonotype occurred a few times. The CDR3 DNA follows: TGTGCCAGCAGTTCAGTTACAGGGGGCGTTGGAAACACCATATATTTT. Encoded protein: CASSSVTGGVGNTIYF. V is TRBV28 and J is TRBJ1-3; 9 bases are a match to TRBD1. The CDR3 sequence is 16 residues long. The trim removed 4 bases at V and 3 bases at J, leaving 7 bases unmatched. CDR1 and CDR2 (germline): MDHEN, SYDVKM.

This clonotype showed up just a few times. The chain has TRBV6-2 or TRBV6-3 and TRBJ1-5; no reliable D call. The V gene's germline CDR1 is MNHEY and CDR2 SVGEGT. This CDR3 comprises 14 residues. V was cut by 7 bases and J by 0 bases, with 10 bases left in between. CDR3 bases: TGTGCCAGCACCCGGGCTGGTAGCAATCAGCCCCAGCATTTT. Amino acid sequence: CASTRAGSNQPQHF.

This clonotype was detected ten times or more. This chain connects TRBV2 to TRBJ2-7, with D possibly being TRBD1 (5 bases). V lost 8 bases and J lost 2, with 25 bases in between. The CDR3 extends over 17 amino acids. The germline V gene has CDR1 SNHLY and CDR2 FYNNEI. CDR3 protein: CASPRAKPDGKPYEQYF. CDR3 in DNA: TGTGCCAGCCCCAGGGCCAAACCCGACGGAAAGCCCTACGAGCAGTACTTC.

This clonotype has a count of ten or more. CDR3 in amino acids: CASSEVWAGYTF. CDR3 coding DNA: TGTGCCAGCAGTGAAGTCTGGGCAGGCTACACCTTC. The chain recombines TRBV6-1 with TRBJ1-2, with D hard to call. V lost 1 base and J lost 8, with 8 bases in between. This CDR3 is 12 amino acids long. Germline CDR1 MNHNS, CDR2 SASEGT.

This clonotype came up a few times. This chain links TRBV11-1 with TRBJ2-3, with 9 bases identical to TRBD2. The CDR3 loop spans 17 amino acids. Germline loops: CDR1 SGHAT, CDR2 FQDESV (reference sequence). V lost 2 bases and J lost 2; bases outside the gene matches: 8. Here the CDR3 DNA reads TGTGCCAGCAGCTTAAGTCGGACTAGCGAATACACAGATACGCAGTATTTT. Protein sequence: CASSLSRTSEYTDTQYF.

This clonotype was counted many times. The chain couples TRBV10-3 to TRBJ2-7; the D is unclear. V shed 2 bases and J shed 3 bases, with 5 bases lying between them. The CDR3 spans 12 residues. Germline V gene sequence: CDR1 ENHRY, CDR2 SYGVKD. Here the CDR3 reads CAISEQDYEQYF. The CDR3 DNA follows: TGTGCCATCAGTGAGCAGGACTACGAGCAGTACTTC.

The chain has TRBV4-3 and TRBJ2-7; a possible D gene is TRBD1 (6 bases). The CDR3 runs to 15 residues. Germline-derived CDR1 and CDR2 are LGHNA and YSLEER. The germline V and J ends were trimmed by 0 bases and 2 bases, with 11 bases remaining between them. The CDR3 is CASSQEARGAYEQYF. Here the CDR3 DNA reads TGCGCCAGCAGCCAAGAGGCCAGGGGCGCCTACGAGCAGTACTTC.

This clonotype was counted a few times. The gene calls are TRBV4-3 and TRBJ1-1; perhaps TRBD1 as D (6 bases). The germline CDR1 and CDR2 sequences are LGHNA and YSLEER. V lost 6 bases to trimming and J lost 6 bases, with 14 bases between them. The CDR3 has 13 amino acids. This chain's CDR3 is CASRQQGLPEAFF. The CDR3 DNA reads as TGCGCCAGCAGACAACAGGGACTTCCTGAAGCTTTCTTT.

This clonotype was seen at least ten times. The CDR3 nucleotides read TGCAGTGCTAGAGGGTCTAGCGGGGTCCAAGAGACCCAGTACTTC. The encoded protein is CSARGSSGVQETQYF. This rearrangement joins TRBV20-1 to TRBJ2-5, with 9 bases fitting TRBD2. Trimming at V came to 1 base and at J to 1 base, leaving 4 bases not matched to a gene. Germline CDR1 DFQATT, CDR2 SNEGSKA (reference sequence). The CDR3 runs 15 residues.

With respect to this clonotype: A read error may be the cause here, since a much bigger clone is one base away. V and J are TRBV4-1 and TRBJ2-6; 7 bases line up with TRBD1. Germline V gene data show CDR1 as MGHRA and CDR2 as YSYEKL. This CDR3 region has 18 residues. The CDR3 sequence is CASSLRQGVSSGADVLTF. Here the CDR3 DNA reads TGCGCCAGCAGCCTTCGACAGGGCGTGAGCTCTGGGGCCGACGTCCTGACTTTC.

This clonotype was picked up many times. The rearrangement uses TRBV7-8 and TRBJ2-5; no clear D gene. Germline V gives CDR1 SGHVS, CDR2 FQNEAQ. The V gene lost 1 base and the J gene lost 3 bases, with 6 bases spanning the gap. The CDR3 contains 13 residues. This chain's CDR3 is CASSLVREETQYF. For the CDR3, the DNA is TGTGCCAGCAGCTTAGTCCGGGAAGAGACCCAGTACTTC. The entire variable domain, with the rest obtained from reference TRBV7-8 and TRBJ2-5, is as follows: GAGVSQSPRYKVAKRGQDVALRCDPISGHVSLFWYQQALGQGPEFLTYFQNEAQLDKSGLPSDRFFAERPEGSVSTLKIQRTQQEDSAVYLCASSLVREETQYFGPGTRLLVL.

Points on this clonotype: A junction boundary mismatches the germline segment, possibly from a read error. V and J are TRBV3-1 and TRBJ1-5; TRBD1 is a possible D gene (5 bases). The CDR3 extends over 14 amino acids. The V gene's germline CDR1 is LGHDT and CDR2 YNNKEL (reference sequence). CDR3 sequence reads: CAGSLGQGDQPQHF. CDR3 coding DNA: TGTGCCGGCAGCCTTGGACAAGGCGACCAGCCCCAGCATTTT.

This clonotype was recorded many times. The V gene is TRBV30, the J gene TRBJ2-2; TRBD2 matches at 9 bases. This CDR3 has 16 amino acids. J lost 0 bases, V lost 2 bases, and 4 bases had no gene match. CDR1 is GTSNPN, CDR2 SVGIG, per germline (reference sequence). In DNA form, the CDR3 reads TGTGCCTGGAGTTTCCTAGCGGGATCGAACACCGGGGAGCTGTTTTTT. Translating it yields CAWSFLAGSNTGELFF.

The table lists this clonotype with many counts. The chain couples TRBV18 to TRBJ2-7; the match to TRBD1 covers 9 bases. Germline lookup yields CDR1 KGHSH and CDR2 LQKENI. The length of the CDR3 is 14 residues. The V gene end was trimmed by 3 bases and the J gene end by 5 bases; junction bases not matched to a gene: 5. CDR3 residues: CASSPGTGWDEQYF. DNA for the CDR3: TGTGCCAGCTCACCTGGGACAGGGTGGGACGAGCAGTACTTC.

In its sample, this clonotype was seen many times. The rearrangement joins TRBV11-1 to TRBJ2-7, with 7 nucleotides matching TRBD2. The CDR3 totals 13 residues. The V gene's germline CDR1 is SGHAT and CDR2 FQDESV (reference sequence). J lost 7 bases, V lost 6 bases, and 9 bases had no gene match. The CDR3 spells CASSHTGGGEQYF. As DNA, the CDR3 is TGTGCCAGCAGTCACACCGGGGGAGGGGAGCAGTACTTC.

This clonotype turned up a few times. CDR3: CASSFSGLAGSYEQYF. As DNA, the CDR3 is TGTGCCAGCAGCTTCTCCGGACTAGCGGGATCCTACGAGCAGTACTTC. The rearrangement links TRBV11-2 to TRBJ2-7; 12 bases agree with TRBD2. Germline lookup yields CDR1 SGHAT and CDR2 FQNNGV. J lost 1 base, V lost 3 bases, and 4 bases had no gene match. CDR3 length: 16 residues.

This clonotype has ten or more counts. The rearrangement joins TRBV6-2 or TRBV6-3 to TRBJ1-2, with D hard to call. The CDR3 has 14 residues. Germline loops: CDR1 MNHEY, CDR2 SVGEGT. V was clipped by 2 bases and J by 2 bases, with 9 bases between them. DNA of the CDR3: TGTGCCAGCAGTTACCGGGTCGTCAACTATGGCTACACCTTC. It translates to CASSYRVVNYGYTF.

This clonotype was seen ten or more times. The chain employs TRBV6-2 or TRBV6-3 and TRBJ1-5, with D tentatively TRBD1 (5 bases). Per germline, CDR1 MNHEY and CDR2 SVGEGT. The CDR3 contains 18 residues. V was shortened by 2 bases and J by 0 bases, with 17 bases between the two germline ends. CDR3 sequence (DNA): TGTGCCAGCAGTTACACACCGATGGGGGAGATTAGCAATCAGCCCCAGCATTTT. Protein: CASSYTPMGEISNQPQHF.

This clonotype was recorded many times. This rearrangement joins TRBV6-2 or TRBV6-3 to TRBJ2-5; D unresolved. V was trimmed by 5 bases and J by 4 bases, leaving 11 bases between them. The CDR3 runs to 13 residues. The V gene's germline CDR1 is MNHEY and CDR2 SVGEGT. DNA for the CDR3: TGTGCCAGCAGTCCCCAGGTGGGAGAGACCCAGTACTTC. It translates to CASSPQVGETQYF.

This clonotype was detected many times. The rearrangement uses TRBV29-1 and TRBJ2-7, with D tentatively TRBD1 (6 bases). In germline, CDR1 is SQVTM, CDR2 ANQGSEA. This CDR3 has 13 amino acids. The germline V and J ends were trimmed by 6 bases and 6 bases, with 18 bases remaining between them. This CDR3 reads CSVTEQGDGEQYF. In nucleotides, the CDR3 is TGCAGCGTCACAGAACAGGGCGATGGCGAGCAGTACTTC.

This clonotype occurred many times. V usage is TRBV11-3 and J usage is TRBJ2-5, with 7 positions matching TRBD2. This CDR3 comprises 15 residues. Looked up from germline, CDR1 is SGHNT and CDR2 is YENEEA. V was pared by 5 bases and J by 1 base, with 7 bases of the junction left unmatched. CDR3 coding DNA: TGTGCCAGCAGCCGCGCGCGCGGGAGCCAAGAGACCCAGTACTTC. This sequence encodes CASSRARGSQETQYF.

This clonotype has more than one count but fewer than ten. This sequence joins TRBV5-1 and TRBJ2-5, with a possible D match to TRBD1 (5 bases). The CDR3 runs 13 residues. CDR1 is SGHRS, CDR2 YFSETQ, per germline. Trimming took 4 bases from V and 2 from J, leaving 9 bases between them. In DNA, the CDR3 is TGCGCCAGCAGCACGACAGTTCAAGAGACCCAGTACTTC. It translates to CASSTTVQETQYF. Looking up the rest from reference TRBV5-1 and TRBJ2-5 gives the full variable domain: KAGVTQTPRYLIKTRGQQVTLSCSPISGHRSVSWYQQTPGQGLQFLFEYFSETQRNKGNFPGRFSGRQFSNSRSEMNVSTLELGDSALYLCASSTTVQETQYFGPGTRLLVL.